These 16 T cell receptor beta chains originate from one sample sequenced in a study of neoadjuvant nivolumab and ipilimumab in lung cancer. The repertoire was sequenced with immunoSEQ multiplex PCR; TCRdb's copy has only in-frame clones and lacks some. Found here are about 18,000 clones, roughly 80% of them singletons; the top ten hold approximately 9%. The sequences come from tumor tissue, collected after neoadjuvant nivolumab, alone or with ipilimumab, at or shortly before surgery. The source is an adult with non-small cell lung cancer.

The chain couples TRBV19 to TRBJ1-3, with D uncertain. Germline V gene lookup returns CDR1 LNHDA and CDR2 SQIVND (reference sequence). The length of the CDR3 is 15 residues. V was clipped by 3 bases and J by 0 bases, with 9 bases between them. CDR3 in DNA: TGTGCCAGTAGTATTGGAACGGCCTCTGGAAACACCATATATTTT. Its translation is CASSIGTASGNTIYF.

The rearrangement uses TRBV7-9 and TRBJ1-1; no clear D gene. The CDR3 extends over 16 amino acids. CDR1 and CDR2 from the germline V gene are SEHNR and FQNEAQ (reference sequence). V was pared by 1 base and J by 1 base, with 13 bases between. The CDR3 protein is CASSLGGGFGNTEAFF. CDR3 nucleotides: TGTGCCAGCAGCTTAGGTGGCGGGTTCGGGAACACTGAAGCTTTCTTT.

The rearrangement joins TRBV28 to TRBJ1-2, with D unclear. Trimming removed 6 bases at V and 6 bases at J, with 17 bases between. Germline V gene data show CDR1 as MDHEN and CDR2 as SYDVKM. This CDR3 spans 14 amino acids. Here the CDR3 reads CASSPAGLRDGYTF. The DNA for the CDR3 is TGTGCCAGCAGCCCGGCTGGGCTGAGGGATGGCTACACCTTC.

The chain combines TRBV7-9 with TRBJ2-3; the D gene is possibly TRBD1 (6 bases). The V end lost 5 bases, the J end lost 0 bases, and 9 bases lay between the germline ends. The length of the CDR3 is 14 residues. Germline V gene lookup returns CDR1 SEHNR and CDR2 FQNEAQ (reference sequence). The CDR3 loop is CASSRQASTDTQYF. CDR3 nucleotide sequence: TGTGCCAGCAGCCGACAGGCTAGCACAGATACGCAGTATTTT.

The chain recombines TRBV5-4 with TRBJ1-5; unclear D gene. Deletions cut 0 bases from V and 1 base from J, with 5 bases between. The length of the CDR3 is 14 residues. Looked up from germline, CDR1 is SGHNT and CDR2 is YYREEE (reference sequence). This CDR3 is CASSLGPSNQPQHF. CDR3 DNA: TGTGCCAGCAGCTTGGGACCGAGCAATCAGCCCCAGCATTTT.

V and J are TRBV5-1 and TRBJ2-6; D gene uncertain. The CDR3 totals 17 residues. The germline CDR1 and CDR2 sequences are SGHRS and YFSETQ. The V end was cut by 0 bases, the J end by 4 bases, with 14 bases between. The CDR3, as DNA: TGCGCCAGCAGCTTGGGCGAAAGGGCATTAGGGGCCAACGTCCTGACTTTC. It codes for CASSLGERALGANVLTF.

This clone has just a few counts. The rearrangement links TRBV5-5 to TRBJ2-1; the D is unclear. Germline CDR1 reads SGHKS; CDR2 reads YYEKEE (reference sequence). The CDR3 totals 12 residues. V lost 0 bases, J lost 7 bases, and 5 bases lay in between. The CDR3 protein is CASSLATNEQFF. CDR3 DNA sequence: TGTGCCAGCAGCTTGGCGACAAATGAGCAGTTCTTC.

This clone was seen only a few times. One end of the junction varies from germline; a read error may be responsible. J is TRBJ1-5 and V is TRBV7-2; 8 bases line up with TRBD1. There are 14 residues in the CDR3. The germline V gene has CDR1 SGHTA and CDR2 FQGNSA. The CDR3: CASTLNPGQGGQHF. CDR3 in DNA: TGTGCCAGCACCTTAAATCCCGGACAGGGTGGCCAGCATTTT.

The table lists this clone with a few counts. This chain links TRBV7-8 with TRBJ1-4; TRBD1 aligns across 7 bases. With 5 bases clipped from V and 0 bases from J, the junction kept 6 bases outside the gene matches. Germline loops: CDR1 SGHVS, CDR2 FQNEAQ. This CDR3 spans 16 amino acids. Here the CDR3 DNA reads TGTGCCAGCAGCCAGGGGACAGCAGCAACTAATGAAAAACTGTTTTTT. This sequence encodes CASSQGTAATNEKLFF. The variable domain in full, completed from reference TRBV7-8 and TRBJ1-4, reads GAGVSQSPRYKVAKRGQDVALRCDPISGHVSLFWYQQALGQGPEFLTYFQNEAQLDKSGLPSDRFFAERPEGSVSTLKIQRTQQEDSAVYLCASSQGTAATNEKLFFGSGTQLSVL.

This chain connects TRBV7-2 to TRBJ2-3; no clear D. V was clipped by 5 bases and J by 2 bases, with 5 bases between them. CDR3 length: 12 residues. CDR1 is SGHTA and CDR2 is FQGNSA in the germline V gene. The DNA of the CDR3 is TGTGCCAGCAGCGCAAACACAGATACGCAGTATTTT. It specifies CASSANTDTQYF.

The chain recombines TRBV5-1 with TRBJ2-5; D call uncertain. From germline, CDR1 is SGHRS and CDR2 YFSETQ. The CDR3 spans 13 residues. Trimming stripped 3 bases from V and 0 bases from J, with 6 bases between. CDR3 amino acids: CASSSGHQETQYF. The CDR3 DNA reads TGCGCCAGCAGCTCCGGACACCAAGAGACCCAGTACTTC.

This clone was found once. V usage is TRBV7-2 and J usage is TRBJ2-7; 11 nucleotides agree with TRBD2. The CDR3 consists of 16 residues. V shed 5 bases and J 1 base; nucleotides not matched to a gene: 7. CDR1 is SGHTA and CDR2 is FQGNSA in the germline V gene. The CDR3 is CASSLGTSGRSYEQYF. CDR3 sequence (DNA): TGTGCCAGCAGCCTCGGGACTAGCGGACGATCCTACGAGCAGTACTTC.

This chain uses TRBV13 with TRBJ2-7; D may be TRBD1 (5 bases). The CDR3 contains 14 residues. Trimming removed 4 bases at V and 8 bases at J, with 18 bases between. CDR1 is PRHDT and CDR2 is FYEKMQ in the germline V gene (reference sequence). In nucleotides, the CDR3 is TGTGCCAGCAGCTACGAGTCCCAGGGTAAAAAGCAGTACTTC. Amino acid sequence: CASSYESQGKKQYF.

The chain uses TRBV20-1 and TRBJ1-2; D call uncertain. Germline values: CDR1 DFQATT, CDR2 SNEGSKA (reference sequence). The germline V and J ends were trimmed by 5 bases and 8 bases, with 6 bases remaining between them. This CDR3 comprises 9 residues. CDR3 in amino acids: CSARGGYTF. Written as DNA, the CDR3 is TGCAGTGCTCGGGGAGGCTACACCTTC.

The J gene is TRBJ1-4, the V gene TRBV7-6; the D gene is possibly TRBD1 (6 bases). CDR3 length: 14 amino acids. Per germline, CDR1 SGHVS and CDR2 FNYEAQ. The V and J ends lost 5 bases and 4 bases respectively, with 11 bases between them. The CDR3 region is CASSPGGVNEKLFF. The CDR3 DNA reads TGTGCCAGCAGCCCCGGGGGCGTTAATGAAAAACTGTTTTTT. Together with reference TRBV7-6 and TRBJ1-4, the CDR3 gives the full variable domain: GAGVSQSPRYKVTKRGQDVALRCDPISGHVSLYWYRQALGQGPEFLTYFNYEAQQDKSGLPNDRFSAERPEGSISTLTIQRTEQRDSAMYRCASSPGGVNEKLFFGSGTQLSVL.

The chain has TRBV6-5 and TRBJ1-1; D possibly corresponds to TRBD1 (5 bases). The CDR3 extends over 15 amino acids. From germline, CDR1 is MNHEY and CDR2 SVGAGI. Trimming removed 5 bases from V and 0 bases from J, with 13 bases in between. The CDR3 here is CASSRDGLMNTEAFF. The CDR3 region has the DNA TGTGCCAGCAGTCGGGACGGTCTCATGAACACTGAAGCTTTCTTT.